This TCR beta chain appears in the sequencing data of a study of CD8 T cells in Susac syndrome. About the study: Active disease was present in roughly 6 of the sequenced Susac syndrome patients, and remission in eight or nine.

A quantity of roughly 0.5 to 1 ug RNA underwent reverse transcription using random hexamers. Amplification of the TCR beta CDR3 was carried out by immunoSEQ multiplex PCR, which spanned a total of 54 Vbeta and 13 Jbeta segments. TCRdb reprocessed the immunoSEQ multiplex PCR reads with MiXCR, giving one entry per CDR3 protein. The sample gives 180,000 or so distinct CDR3 sequences, just under 95% of which show up once; 0.099% is in the top ten. V shed 2 bases and J shed 8 bases, with 4 bases lying between them. Looked up from germline, CDR1 is MNHEY and CDR2 is SVGEGT. There are 11 residues in the CDR3.

The chain employs TRBV6-2 or TRBV6-3 and TRBJ2-1, with D unclear. What was sequenced was CD4+ T cells from PBMCs. This clonotype was sampled from a human donor with Susac syndrome. CDR3 bases: TGTGCCAGCAGTTACCACGATGAGCAGTTCTTC. This translates into CASSYHDEQFF.